The 10 T cell receptor beta chains below were found in one sample sequenced in a study of identical twins. TCRdb reprocessed the 5' RACE reads with MiXCR, giving one entry per CDR3 protein. Here the sample spans about 690,000 distinct CDR3 sequences, around 6.1% being singletons. Sequencing input: naive T cells sorted from blood. Receptor source: a man aged 18 to 30 in good health.

Here the CDR3 DNA reads TGTGCCAGCAGTAAACAAGTCGGGGAGCTGTTTTTT. Translation gives CASSKQVGELFF. The rearrangement links TRBV6-5 to TRBJ2-2; no definite D call. The ends were cut back, 5 bases at V and 7 bases at J, with 8 bases in the middle. The CDR3 totals 12 residues. CDR1 and CDR2 from the germline V gene are MNHEY and SVGAGI.

In its sample, this clonotype was seen a few times. The chain joins TRBV15 to TRBJ2-5, with 7 bases identical to TRBD1. This CDR3 is built from 16 residues. Unmatched junction bases numbered 9, after V lost 3 bases and J lost 2 bases. Per germline, CDR1 LNHNV and CDR2 YYDKDF (reference sequence). CDR3 residues: CATSRGDSLKQETQYF. The CDR3 DNA sequence: TGTGCCACCAGCAGGGGGGACAGCCTAAAACAAGAGACCCAGTACTTC.

This clonotype came up a few times. The chain couples TRBV7-2 to TRBJ1-3; 7 bases line up with TRBD1. Per the germline V gene, CDR1 is SGHTA and CDR2 is FQGNSA. The trim removed 5 bases at V and 3 bases at J, leaving 7 bases unmatched. The CDR3 totals 15 residues. CDR3 sequence (DNA): TGTGCCAGCAGCCGTGAGGGGGCAGTTGGAAACACCATATATTTT. Translated, it gives CASSREGAVGNTIYF.

There are many counts of this clonotype. The V and J genes are TRBV27 and TRBJ2-7; 9 nucleotides match TRBD2. Trimming at V came to 6 bases and at J to 1 base, leaving 16 bases not matched to a gene. The CDR3 has 18 amino acids. Germline values: CDR1 MNHEY, CDR2 SMNVEV (reference sequence). CDR3 in DNA: TGTGCCAGCAGACCGGACAGTTTAGGAGCGGGAGGATCCTACGAGCAGTACTTC. Translating it yields CASRPDSLGAGGSYEQYF.

In this sample, this clonotype turned up many times. V gene TRBV29-1 combines with J gene TRBJ2-1; maybe TRBD2 (6 bases). Germline lookup yields CDR1 SQVTM and CDR2 ANQGSEA. Trimming took 6 bases from V and 9 from J, leaving 18 bases between them. The CDR3 runs 13 residues. This CDR3 reads CSVGGTSISEQFF. Here the CDR3 DNA reads TGCAGCGTGGGCGGGACCTCGATTTCTGAGCAGTTCTTC.

This clonotype occurred a few times. J is TRBJ1-4 and V is TRBV6-1; the D gene is possibly TRBD1 (6 bases). Germline assignment: CDR1 MNHNS and CDR2 SASEGT. The CDR3 loop spans 13 amino acids. Trimming cost V 5 bases and J 8 bases, with 12 bases left between them. For the CDR3, the DNA is TGTGCCAGCAGTCAGGGGACAAGAGAAAAACTGTTTTTT. Encoded protein: CASSQGTREKLFF.

There are many counts of this clonotype. The chain is built from TRBV6-1 and TRBJ1-5; the D gene is possibly TRBD1 (6 bases). Germline loops: CDR1 MNHNS, CDR2 SASEGT. Trimming shortened V by 4 bases and J by 5 bases, and 12 bases separated the two germline ends. CDR3 size: 14 residues. The CDR3 is CASSALGADQPQHF. The DNA for the CDR3 is TGTGCCAGCAGTGCCCTGGGGGCTGATCAGCCCCAGCATTTT.

This clonotype was recorded at least ten times. This sequence joins TRBV3-1 and TRBJ2-1; 9 bases match TRBD2. The germline gives CDR1 LGHDT, CDR2 YNNKEL (reference sequence). The CDR3 spans 16 residues. Germline trimming cut 3 bases from V and 6 bases from J; bases unmatched to any gene: 9. The CDR3 spells CASSQDGGLAFNEQFF. As DNA, the CDR3 is TGTGCCAGCAGCCAGGATGGGGGACTAGCATTCAATGAGCAGTTCTTC.

This clonotype was counted between two and nine times. This rearrangement joins TRBV19 to TRBJ2-5, with D possibly being TRBD2 (6 bases). The CDR3 extends over 14 amino acids. V dropped 5 bases and J dropped 4 bases, with 14 bases sitting between them. The germline V gene has CDR1 LNHDA and CDR2 SQIVND (reference sequence). The CDR3 coding sequence is TGTGCCAGTAGTTTGGAGGGGCCTAGAGAGACCCAGTACTTC. Its translation is CASSLEGPRETQYF.

The rearrangement links TRBV7-9 to TRBJ2-1, with 8 bases that match TRBD2. Germline CDR1 SEHNR, CDR2 FQNEAQ (reference sequence). Trimming cost V 5 bases and J 7 bases; bases outside gene matches: 13. The length of the CDR3 is 16 residues. CDR3 nucleotides: TGTGCCAGCAGCGCCTCGGGAGCGGGAGTGATGAATGAGCAGTTCTTC. Protein sequence: CASSASGAGVMNEQFF.